Listed below are T cell receptor beta chains from one sample, sequenced in a study of OX40 agonist ivuxolimab in advanced cancers. Repertoires were generated with immunoSEQ multiplex PCR, while TCRdb's copy carries only in-frame clones and drops some. The profile covers over 55,000 clones, with 70% to 85% appearing a single time and 2% to 3% taken by the ten largest. Sequencing was performed on CD4+ or CD8+ T cells sorted from blood, taken in a trial of the OX40 agonist ivuxolimab. These TCRs come from an adult with an advanced solid tumor such as melanoma, head and neck, liver or kidney cancer. The CDR3 runs from the conserved cysteine through the conserved F or W. The order of the fields is clone size, J gene, CDR3 length, D gene, V gene, CDR3 protein, CDR3 DNA. The D gene is left open where the match is weak. Clone sizes are given selectively: once, few, many, or a class where the clone is expanded.

>NA|TRBJ2-5|13|TRBD1|TRBV6-4
CASKRQGQETQYF
TGTGCCAGCAAACGACAGGGCCAAGAGACCCAGTACTTC
>NA|TRBJ2-3|16|TRBD2|TRBV27
CASSLSWLAGTDTQYF
TGTGCCAGCAGTTTATCGTGGCTAGCGGGCACAGATACGCAGTATTTT
>NA|TRBJ1-5|15|NA|TRBV7-8
CASSPMPDRGQPQHF
TGTGCCAGCAGCCCCATGCCCGATCGGGGGCAGCCCCAGCATTTT
>NA|TRBJ2-2|14|NA|TRBV19
CASSFARGTGELFF
TGTGCCAGTAGTTTCGCGAGGGGCACCGGGGAGCTGTTTTTT
>NA|TRBJ2-2|15|NA|TRBV28
CASSTVSGHTGELFF
TGTGCCAGCTCCACGGTTTCGGGCCATACCGGGGAGCTGTTTTTT
>NA|TRBJ1-5|16|TRBD1|TRBV19
CASSPAGTGGHQPQHF
TGTGCCAGTAGTCCAGCCGGGACAGGGGGGCATCAGCCCCAGCATTTT
>NA|TRBJ2-6|12|NA|TRBV7-2
CASSSGANVLTF
TGTGCCAGCAGCTCTGGGGCCAACGTCCTGACTTTC
>NA|TRBJ1-6|13|NA|TRBV2
CATCPGPNSPLHF
TGTGCCACCTGCCCGGGGCCTAATTCACCCCTCCACTTT
>NA|TRBJ1-5|16|TRBD1|TRBV2
CASSEYGGQLNQPQHF
TGTGCCAGCAGTGAATACGGGGGACAGCTGAATCAGCCCCAGCATTTT
>NA|TRBJ2-7|14|NA|TRBV19
CASSIHGKVNEQYF
TGTGCCAGTAGTATCCACGGGAAGGTCAACGAGCAGTACTTC
>NA|TRBJ2-3|13|NA|TRBV5-4
CASSLVDTDTQYF
TGTGCCAGCAGCTTGGTCGACACAGATACGCAGTATTTT
>NA|TRBJ2-2|16|TRBD2|TRBV5-4
CASSLFIGGGPGELFF
TGTGCCAGCAGCTTGTTCATCGGGGGGGGCCCCGGGGAGCTGTTTTTT
>NA|TRBJ1-2|14|NA|TRBV28
CASTPGGVGYGYTF
TGTGCCAGCACTCCTGGGGGGGTTGGGTATGGCTACACCTTC
>NA|TRBJ1-4|15|TRBD1|TRBV19
CASSATGQGYEKLFF
TGTGCCAGTAGTGCAACGGGACAGGGGTATGAAAAACTGTTTTTT
>NA|TRBJ1-2|15|NA|TRBV15
CATSRDLGRRYGYTF
TGTGCCACCAGCAGAGATTTGGGCAGGAGATATGGCTACACCTTC
>NA|TRBJ2-3|13|NA|TRBV5-1
CASSLNRGDTQYF
TGCGCCAGCAGCCTCAACCGGGGAGATACGCAGTATTTT
>NA|TRBJ2-3|16|NA|TRBV11-1
CASSLDPSTYPDTQYF
TGTGCCAGCAGCTTAGATCCCTCGACATACCCAGATACGCAGTATTTT
>NA|TRBJ1-1|13|NA|TRBV6-1
CASSDPGRTEAFF
TGTGCCAGCAGTGATCCGGGGCGGACTGAAGCTTTCTTT
>NA|TRBJ2-5|14|NA|TRBV2
CASRWGVAQETQYF
TGTGCCAGCCGCTGGGGGGTCGCACAAGAGACCCAGTACTTC
>NA|TRBJ2-4|14|TRBD1|TRBV10-3
CAISNGPSGGIQYF
TGTGCCATCAGTAACGGACCCTCAGGGGGCATTCAGTACTTC
>NA|TRBJ1-4|17|TRBD1|TRBV11-3
CASTPGEPTGTGEKLFF
TGTGCCAGCACCCCGGGGGAGCCCACAGGGACAGGGGAAAAACTGTTTTTT
>NA|TRBJ2-1|14|TRBD2|TRBV7-9
CASRRASGDNEQFF
TGTGCCAGTCGGAGAGCTAGCGGGGACAATGAGCAGTTCTTC
>NA|TRBJ2-7|16|TRBD1|TRBV4-1
CASSQDRDRETYEQYF
TGCGCCAGCAGCCAGGACCGGGACAGGGAGACCTACGAGCAGTACTTC
>NA|TRBJ2-1|14|NA|TRBV11-1
CASSNRRTDNEQFF
TGTGCCAGCAGCAATAGGCGGACGGACAATGAGCAGTTCTTC
>NA|TRBJ2-2|17|TRBD2|TRBV10-2
CASSETSGGTNTGELFF
TGCGCCAGCAGTGAGACTAGCGGGGGGACGAACACCGGGGAGCTGTTTTTT
>NA|TRBJ1-5|17|TRBD1|TRBV5-6
CASSSDRGRSGNQPQHF
TGTGCCAGCAGCTCGGACAGGGGGCGTTCCGGCAATCAGCCCCAGCATTTT
>NA|TRBJ1-2|13|NA|TRBV5-1
CASSLMRSYGYTF
TGCGCCAGCAGCTTGATGAGGAGCTATGGCTACACCTTC
>NA|TRBJ1-3|14|TRBD1|TRBV28
CASSSPGGLHTIYF
TGTGCCAGCAGTAGTCCAGGGGGATTACACACCATATATTTT
>once|TRBJ1-1|14|TRBD1|TRBV11-2
CASSLQGAVAEAFF
TGTGCCAGCAGCTTGCAGGGGGCGGTGGCTGAAGCTTTCTTT
>NA|TRBJ1-5|13|TRBD1|TRBV2
CASNKGQGLPQHF
TGTGCCAGCAACAAGGGACAGGGACTGCCCCAGCATTTT
>NA|TRBJ1-5|17|TRBD1|TRBV7-9
CASRHPLGQHSNQPQHF
TGTGCCAGCAGACACCCCCTGGGACAGCATAGCAATCAGCCCCAGCATTTT
>once|TRBJ2-7|14|TRBD1|TRBV2
CASSPGQAAYEQYF
TGTGCCAGCAGCCCCGGACAGGCCGCCTACGAGCAGTACTTC
>NA|TRBJ2-7|13|NA|TRBV6-1
CASSVGGTYEQYF
TGTGCCAGCAGTGTGGGGGGTACCTACGAGCAGTACTTC
>NA|TRBJ1-2|14|TRBD1|TRBV2
CASRTGTGSRDYTF
TGTGCCAGCAGAACCGGGACAGGTTCTAGGGACTACACCTTC
>once|TRBJ1-1|16|NA|TRBV18
CASSLINGGSNTEAFF
TGTGCCAGCTCACTCATTAATGGCGGTTCTAACACTGAAGCTTTCTTT
>NA|TRBJ1-5|14|NA|TRBV28
CASSFSLGNQPQHF
TGTGCCAGCAGTTTCTCGTTGGGCAATCAGCCCCAGCATTTT
>NA|TRBJ1-3|17|NA|TRBV9
CASSVGDRSFSGNTIYF
TGTGCCAGCAGCGTAGGTGACAGGTCCTTCTCTGGAAACACCATATATTTT
>NA|TRBJ1-1|14|NA|TRBV6-6
CASSGQRINTEAFF
TGTGCCAGCAGTGGACAGAGGATTAACACTGAAGCTTTCTTT
>NA|TRBJ2-3|17|TRBD2|TRBV4-2
CASSQGSAGGRVDTQYF
TGTGCCAGCAGCCAAGGGAGTGCGGGGGGGAGGGTAGATACGCAGTATTTT
>NA|TRBJ1-5|13|NA|TRBV2
CASSEAPHGAQHF
TGTGCCAGCAGTGAAGCCCCCCATGGAGCCCAGCATTTT
>NA|TRBJ1-1|15|TRBD1|TRBV18
CASSPAGQGATEAFF
TGTGCCAGCTCACCTGCGGGACAGGGGGCCACTGAAGCTTTCTTT